This T cell receptor (beta chain) was sequenced for a study of CD4 and CD8 cells across lung adenocarcinoma regions. Worth noting for this clonotype: Sequence at one end of the junction differs from germline and may be a read error.

From the PCR reads, TCRdb called clonotypes with MiXCR, one entry per CDR3 protein. The profile shows approximately 8,800 distinct CDR3 sequences, roughly 52% of them singletons. Donors had localized lung adenocarcinoma, a non-small cell lung cancer. The CDR3 covers 14 residues. This TCR was recovered from a female donor with lung adenocarcinoma. The CD4 and CD8 labels of this study may be unreliable. The chain uses TRBV12-3 or TRBV12-4 and TRBJ2-1, with D perhaps matching TRBD2 (6 bases). Sequencing used CD8+ T cells from the center of a lung tumor. The CDR3 bases are TGTGCCAGCAGGGCTAGCGCGTCCAACGAGGAGCTGTTTTTC. Translation: CASRASASNEELFF.